This TCR beta chain was found in a study of Ad26.COV2.S vaccination and SARS-CoV-2 variants. Documented treatment: roughly 18 received Ad26.COV2.S at low or high dose, single or two shots; several received placebo; per-sample allocation not given. Samples came from day 63 after the first vaccine or placebo injection. Measured with immunoSEQ multiplex PCR; TCRdb has only the in-frame clones, and not every one. Here the sample spans about 280,000 clones, roughly 86% being singletons. Per the germline V gene, CDR1 is LNHDA and CDR2 is SQIVND (reference sequence). The CDR3 extends over 15 amino acids. V lost 1 base, J lost 3 bases, and 10 bases lay in between.

Sequences were derived from peripheral blood, sampled in a trial of Ad26.COV2.S vaccine versus placebo. The sequence derives from a person aged 18-60 years who received the Ad26.COV2.S COVID-19 vaccine or a placebo. This chain uses TRBV19 with TRBJ1-5; the D is unclear. The CDR3 region is CASSIGRANNQPQHF. The CDR3, as DNA: TGTGCCAGTAGTATAGGTAGGGCCAACAATCAGCCCCAGCATTTT.